This paragraph covers one TCR beta chain sequence. Original processing methods: Scientists estimated how many nucleated cells there were by amplifying reference gene primers. The assay was immunoSEQ multiplex PCR, and TCRdb's table has in-frame clones only and misses some. The V and J calls and clone size were taken over from that table, and D and trimming were inferred from the DNA. The table has approximately 200,000 clones, 75% to 90% seen once. The sample comes from a study of blood T cell repertoires in COVID-19. About the study: Acute and convalescent COVID-19 specimens originated in the United States, Italy and Spain. Nucleic acid was either cDNA or gDNA, and it came from T cells, B-cell-depleted T cells, or PBMCs.

The CDR3 loop spans 12 amino acids. V shed 9 bases, J shed 5 bases, and the junction held 5 bases outside the gene matches. Per the germline V gene, CDR1 is MNHEY and CDR2 is SMNVEV (reference sequence). The rearrangement links TRBV27 to TRBJ2-7; 9 nucleotides align to TRBD1. Sequencing was done on a sample of peripheral blood. The clonotype was recovered from a man aged 65 to 79 with active or convalescent COVID-19. The CDR3 DNA sequence: TGTGCCAGTAGTAGACAGGGGGACGAGCAGTACTTC. Translation: CASSRQGDEQYF.